This TCR beta chain appears in the sequencing data of a study of cytomegalovirus exposure and HLA in healthy donors. Note on this clone: Antigen: not known.

Amplification used 60 Vbeta primers and 13 Jbeta primers. Original handling: The count from a later analysis was about 80 million unique TCR beta chains, about 10 million of them shared. Assay: immunoSEQ multiplex PCR; the TCRdb copy retains only in-frame clones and omits some. V and J calls and clone size are those listed in that table; D and trimming were worked out from the DNA. The profile shows around 180,000 clones, 75% to 80% of them singletons. Per the germline V gene, CDR1 is SGHKS and CDR2 is YYEKEE (reference sequence). Between the trimmed V and J ends, which lost 0 bases and 7 bases, there was a span of 19 bases. This CDR3 spans 16 amino acids. Findings and limits, study-wide: A later analysis linked a missense variant in DCLRE1C to the trimming of TCR beta V and J genes. A previous analysis found most TCR beta V segments productive roughly 87% or roughly 30% of the time.

Samples came from healthy bone marrow donors. This sequence was found in a woman aged 25 to 39 in good health and CMV-seropositive. Sequenced: PBMCs. The J gene is TRBJ1-2, the V gene TRBV5-5; D unclear. CDR3 bases: TGTGCCAGCAGCTTGGGGGCGGGCCCGGGGTTCGGTGGCTACACCTTC. It yields the protein CASSLGAGPGFGGYTF.